A selection of T cell receptor beta chains follows, all from one sample in a study of technical replicates of blood from a handful of donors. Repertoires were generated with immunoSEQ multiplex PCR, while TCRdb's copy carries only in-frame clones and drops some. The sample has approximately 82,000 clones; over 80% are singletons. The sequencing input was T cells isolated from PBMCs. All receptors come from a human donor in good health. CDR3s include the opening cysteine and the closing phenylalanine or tryptophan. The order of the fields is D gene, CDR3 length, V gene, clone size, J gene, CDR3 DNA, CDR3 protein. A D gene is named only where the DNA matches it firmly. For some rows the clone size is stated as once, few or many, or as a class when expanded; others skip it.

TRBD2	16	TRBV6-5	once	TRBJ2-7	TGTGCCAGCAGTTACTCGCCGGGAGGGGCTTTCGACGAGCAGTACTTC	CASSYSPGGAFDEQYF
.	15	TRBV28	.	TRBJ2-1	TGTGCCAGCAGGGCGGATCGGGGAACATTCAATGAGCAGTTCTTC	CASRADRGTFNEQFF
.	14	TRBV5-1	.	TRBJ1-1	TGCGCCAGCAGCTGGACAGTCACGAACACTGAAGCTTTCTTT	CASSWTVTNTEAFF
.	14	TRBV7-3	.	TRBJ2-7	TGTGCCAGCAGCCCCCGCGGGGGCGGCGACGAGCAGTACTTC	CASSPRGGGDEQYF
TRBD2	16	TRBV7-9	.	TRBJ2-7	TGTGCCAGCAGCTCCTCGGGCGGGAGCAACCACTACGAGCAGTACTTC	CASSSSGGSNHYEQYF
TRBD2	17	TRBV4-1	.	TRBJ2-2	TGCGCCAGCAGCCAAGTAATAGCGGGTCTTTACACCGGGGAGCTGTTTTTT	CASSQVIAGLYTGELFF
.	13	TRBV30	.	TRBJ2-4	TGTGCCTGGAGTACTCTGGCCAAAAACATTCAGTACTTC	CAWSTLAKNIQYF
TRBD1	16	TRBV10-3	.	TRBJ1-6	TGTGCCATCAGTGACGCCGGGACAGTCTATAATTCACCCCTCCACTTT	CAISDAGTVYNSPLHF
.	12	TRBV15	.	TRBJ2-5	TGTGCCACCAGCTTTGGCCCGGGGACCCAGTACTTC	CATSFGPGTQYF
.	15	TRBV5-6	.	TRBJ1-1	TGTGCCAGCAGCTTGTTCGCCGGTTCGGACACTGAAGCTTTCTTT	CASSLFAGSDTEAFF
.	15	TRBV19	.	TRBJ2-2	TGTGCCAGTAGAGGCCTTTCTAGCGCGACCGGGGAGCTGTTTTTT	CASRGLSSATGELFF
.	13	TRBV9	.	TRBJ1-1	TGTGCCAGCAGCGTACGGGGGGACACTGAAGCTTTCTTT	CASSVRGDTEAFF
.	13	TRBV7-9	.	TRBJ1-1	TGTGCCAGCAGCTTAGGACCAGGTCGTGAAGCTTTCTTT	CASSLGPGREAFF
TRBD1	14	TRBV5-1	.	TRBJ1-4	TGCGCCAGCAGCCCCGGGACAGCTAATGAAAAACTGTTTTTT	CASSPGTANEKLFF
TRBD2	18	TRBV5-4	.	TRBJ2-1	TGTGCCAGCAGCTTTAGGCTAGCGGGGCTTAGCTCCTACAATGAGCAGTTCTTC	CASSFRLAGLSSYNEQFF